This entry lists 10 T cell receptor beta chains sequenced from one sample in a study of blood T cell repertoires in COVID-19. Clones were read by immunoSEQ multiplex PCR, and TCRdb kept only the in-frame ones, dropping some. The data hold 150,000 to 200,000 clones, with roughly 89% observed a single time. Sequencing was performed on peripheral blood. These TCRs come from a woman in her seventies with COVID-19, enrolled during active disease.

This rearrangement joins TRBV7-9 to TRBJ2-1; 7 bases align to TRBD1. There are 14 residues in the CDR3. Looked up from germline, CDR1 is SEHNR and CDR2 is FQNEAQ (reference sequence). The ends lost 5 bases at V and 5 bases at J; junction bases unmatched: 6. Here the CDR3 reads CASSPDRVDNEQFF. In nucleotides, the CDR3 is TGTGCCAGCAGCCCAGACAGGGTAGACAATGAGCAGTTCTTC. Full variable domain (rest looked up from reference TRBV7-9 and TRBJ2-1): DTGVSQNPRHKITKRGQNVTFRCDPISEHNRLYWYRQTLGQGPEFLTYFQNEAQLEKSRLLSDRFSAERPKGSFSTLEIQRTEQGDSAMYLCASSPDRVDNEQFFGPGTRLTVL.

This rearrangement joins TRBV30 to TRBJ2-5, with D tentatively TRBD2 (6 bases). Per germline, CDR1 GTSNPN and CDR2 SVGIG (reference sequence). V was cut by 0 bases and J by 2 bases, with 10 bases left in between. The CDR3 is 14 residues long. CDR3 in DNA: TGTGCCTGGAGTGTAGGAGGGAATCAAGAGACCCAGTACTTC. Translation gives CAWSVGGNQETQYF.

The V gene is TRBV5-5, the J gene TRBJ2-7; D is perhaps TRBD1 (6 bases). V dropped 4 bases and J dropped 2 bases, with 16 bases sitting between them. This CDR3 has 15 residues. Germline CDR1 reads SGHKS; CDR2 reads YYEKEE (reference sequence). The CDR3 DNA follows: TGTGCCAGCAGCCCGAGGACAGATGGAACCTACGAGCAGTACTTC. This encodes CASSPRTDGTYEQYF.

The chain is built from TRBV7-3 and TRBJ1-1; 9 nucleotides line up with TRBD1. V trimming: 5 bases; J trimming: 1 base; junction bases outside the gene matches: 11. This CDR3 comprises 17 residues. In germline, CDR1 is SGHTA, CDR2 FQGTGA. The CDR3 bases are TGTGCCAGCAGCCGCCGCCACGGGACAGGGACGAACACTGAAGCTTTCTTT. Translated: CASSRRHGTGTNTEAFF.

The chain is built from TRBV28 and TRBJ1-5, with 8 bases fitting TRBD1. The trim removed 8 bases at V and 2 bases at J, leaving 5 bases unmatched. The germline V gene has CDR1 MDHEN and CDR2 SYDVKM. This CDR3 has 14 residues. CDR3 DNA sequence: TGTGCCAGCCAGGGGGCGCCGGGCAATCAGCCCCAGCATTTT. It is translated as CASQGAPGNQPQHF.

The chain recombines TRBV5-1 with TRBJ2-7; 8 nucleotides agree with TRBD1. The trim removed 3 bases at V and 5 bases at J, leaving 4 bases unmatched. Germline loops: CDR1 SGHRS, CDR2 YFSETQ. CDR3 length: 13 amino acids. The CDR3 region is CASSSDRVDEQYF. The CDR3 DNA follows: TGCGCCAGCAGCTCGGACAGGGTGGACGAGCAGTACTTC.

This rearrangement joins TRBV14 to TRBJ1-1; perhaps TRBD1 as D (6 bases). The CDR3 is 15 amino acids. Germline CDR1 SGHDN, CDR2 FVKESK. Trimming shortened V by 1 base and J by 3 bases, and 12 bases separated the two germline ends. Here the CDR3 reads CASSQANREYTEAFF. The CDR3 region has the DNA TGTGCCAGCAGCCAAGCAAACAGGGAGTACACTGAAGCTTTCTTT.

The chain joins TRBV19 to TRBJ2-4; 15 nucleotides align to TRBD2. CDR1 and CDR2 from the germline V gene are LNHDA and SQIVND (reference sequence). CDR3 length: 17 residues. The V and J ends lost 5 bases and 4 bases, in that order; junction bases with no gene match: 6. In nucleotides, the CDR3 is TGTGCCAGTAGTTCTCAGGGACTAGCGGGAGGTAAAAACATTCAGTACTTC. Translating it yields CASSSQGLAGGKNIQYF. The full variable domain, with the rest looked up from reference TRBV19 and TRBJ2-4, is DGGITQSPKYLFRKEGQNVTLSCEQNLNHDAMYWYRQDPGQGLRLIYYSQIVNDFQKGDIAEGYSVSREKKESFPLTVTSAQKNPTAFYLCASSSQGLAGGKNIQYFGAGTRLSVL.

This clone was seen only a few times. This chain uses TRBV19 with TRBJ1-2; 7 bases match TRBD1. V lost 8 bases to trimming and J lost 3 bases; unmatched junction nucleotides: 9. Looked up from germline, CDR1 is LNHDA and CDR2 is SQIVND (reference sequence). CDR3 length: 14 amino acids. This CDR3 is CASLEQGTYYGYTF. The CDR3 DNA sequence: TGTGCCAGTCTCGAACAGGGGACGTACTATGGCTACACCTTC.

The CDR3 nucleotides read TGTGCCAGCTCGGGACAGGGAACCGGGGAGCTGTTTTTT. Its protein product is CASSGQGTGELFF. The rearrangement links TRBV18 to TRBJ2-2; 9 bases align to TRBD1. Losses at the gene ends were 6 bases for V and 5 bases for J; bases not matched to a gene: 1. This CDR3 is 13 amino acids long. Germline V gives CDR1 KGHSH, CDR2 LQKENI.